This entry is about one T cell receptor (beta chain). The target of this receptor is not known. It has no much larger one-base neighbor in the sample; base qualities were not kept. Libraries were built with the immunoSEQ multiplex PCR assay. Sourced from immuneACCESS, this table was stored by TCRdb with only in-frame sequences that have V and J called. A share of the clones is absent; for the studies checked, an unresolved V gene accounts for under half, and the remainder has no known explanation. The sample table records 25,000 to 35,000 clones; 88% of these occur just once. Together, the top ten hold roughly 4.9% of the sample. This entry is derived from a study of chemoradiotherapy in HPV16-positive cancers (dated by TCRdb to 2022 to 2024). About the investigation overall: Candidate HPV-specific T-cell clones and common TCR motifs were defined by functional T-cell assays performed on cells from two HPV16-positive patients. The study asked whether T-cell immunity to the HPV oncoproteins E6 and E7 changes during chemoradiotherapy and whether this immunity affects survival. The candidate HPV-specific TCRs and motifs were subsequently tracked in TCR repertoires obtained from approximately 86 patients with HPV-related cancers. Study-wide conclusions, independent of this receptor: The functional definition of HPV-specific T cells was derived from only a couple of HPV16-positive patients, and the survival association was reported for HPV16-positive patients. Expansion of candidate HPV-specific clones and E7-related TCR motifs was observed in the tumor microenvironment during treatment, whereas no such expansion was observed for non-HPV-specific T cells. In HPV16-positive patients, expansion of HPV-responsive T cells during chemoradiotherapy was found to be associated with improved recurrence-free survival.

The CDR3 measures 21 amino acids from cysteine to phenylalanine. Only the CDR3 DNA stays, 63 bases, in frame from base 1. Repertoires were sampled multiple times during chemoradiotherapy, which allowed clonal expansion in the tumor microenvironment to be followed. The source material was blood, sampled from a patient who underwent chemoradiotherapy. Rearrangement joined TRBV21-1 to TRBJ2-1. TRBV21-1 is tagged as a pseudogene. This sequence originates from a human donor with HPV-associated anogenital cancer. CDR3 reads: CASVVAVPTLPPGSSYNEQFF. The nucleotide sequence reads TGTGCCAGCGTGGTCGCCGTTCCGACCCTCCCGCCAGGGAGCTCCTACAATGAGCAGTTCTTC.